The 15 T cell receptor beta chains presented below share a single source sample, sequenced in a study of CD8+ T cells in alopecia areata. Extraction and reverse transcription of RNA yielded cDNA as the sequencing template. Libraries were prepared by immunoSEQ multiplex PCR; TCRdb keeps only in-frame clonotypes and omits some of them. The sample holds some 130,000 clones, 53% seen once. Treatment here: oral pan-JAK inhibitor, 5-10 mg twice daily. This specimen consisted of CD4+ T cells sorted from blood, obtained at week 4, from a patient treated with tofacitinib. The receptors stem from a human donor with alopecia areata.

This clone was counted only a few times. V is TRBV10-3 and J is TRBJ2-1; 8 positions match TRBD2. Trimming took 2 bases from V and 9 from J; bases not matched to a gene: 9. The CDR3 has 15 amino acids. Germline V gene sequence: CDR1 ENHRY, CDR2 SYGVKD. The CDR3 DNA reads TGTGCCATCAGTGAGAAACTAGCGGAGGTGGTTGAGCAGTTCTTC. Translating it yields CAISEKLAEVVEQFF.

This clone has more than one count but fewer than ten. The chain's CDR3 is CSVPGRWNTEAFF. CDR3 in DNA: TGCAGCGTTCCGGGGAGATGGAACACTGAAGCTTTCTTT. The chain couples TRBV29-1 to TRBJ1-1; no definite D call. CDR3 length: 13 amino acids. V lost 5 bases and J 1 base, leaving 11 bases between the germline ends. CDR1 is SQVTM and CDR2 is ANQGSEA in the germline V gene.

The V and J genes are TRBV29-1 and TRBJ2-3, with D possibly TRBD2 on 5 matching bases. CDR1 is SQVTM and CDR2 is ANQGSEA in the germline V gene. The CDR3 has 12 residues. V was pared by 4 bases and J by 2 bases, with 7 bases between. This CDR3 reads CSVVGNTDTQYF. The CDR3, as DNA: TGCAGCGTTGTCGGGAACACAGATACGCAGTATTTT.

The V and J genes are TRBV30 and TRBJ1-5; the D gene is possibly TRBD1 (6 bases). This CDR3 region has 13 residues. The V end was cut by 2 bases, the J end by 5 bases, with 10 bases between. The germline CDR1 and CDR2 sequences are GTSNPN and SVGIG (reference sequence). The CDR3 spells CAWSWGRDQPQHF. CDR3 nucleotide sequence: TGTGCCTGGAGTTGGGGGCGAGATCAGCCCCAGCATTTT.

This chain connects TRBV7-9 to TRBJ2-2; D is unclear. Germline V gene lookup returns CDR1 SEHNR and CDR2 FQNEAQ (reference sequence). V dropped 4 bases and J dropped 4 bases, with 4 bases sitting between them. The CDR3 loop spans 12 amino acids. CDR3 amino acids: CASSSITGELFF. The CDR3 DNA reads TGTGCCAGCAGCTCGATCACCGGGGAGCTGTTTTTT. The full variable domain, with the rest looked up from reference TRBV7-9 and TRBJ2-2, is DTGVSQNPRHKITKRGQNVTFRCDPISEHNRLYWYRQTLGQGPEFLTYFQNEAQLEKSRLLSDRFSAERPKGSFSTLEIQRTEQGDSAMYLCASSSITGELFFGEGSRLTVL.

This clone was picked up one time. The chain is built from TRBV7-2 and TRBJ1-5; D is ambiguous. The CDR3 sequence is 14 residues long. From germline, CDR1 is SGHTA and CDR2 FQGNSA. Trimming cost V 5 bases and J 2 bases, with 10 bases left between them. The CDR3 loop reads CASSTGLGNQPQHF. The DNA of the CDR3 is TGTGCCAGCAGCACCGGTTTGGGCAATCAGCCCCAGCATTTT.

The rearrangement links TRBV30 to TRBJ2-7; D is unclear. The CDR3 contains 12 residues. V was cut by 0 bases and J by 2 bases, with 5 bases left in between. Germline V lookup: CDR1 GTSNPN, CDR2 SVGIG (reference sequence). CDR3: CAWSVLAYEQYF. As DNA, the CDR3 is TGTGCCTGGAGTGTGCTCGCCTACGAGCAGTACTTC.

V gene TRBV4-2 combines with J gene TRBJ2-7, with D possibly TRBD2 on 6 matching bases. Trimming pared 1 base from V and 3 bases from J, leaving 13 bases between. The germline V gene has CDR1 LGHNA and CDR2 YNFKEQ. CDR3 length equals 15 residues. DNA of the CDR3: TGTGCCAGCAGCCAAGGGCCAGCGGGCAACTACGAGCAGTACTTC. This codes for CASSQGPAGNYEQYF.

This chain uses TRBV5-1 with TRBJ2-1; TRBD1 aligns across 7 bases. The CDR3 loop spans 16 amino acids. Germline values: CDR1 SGHRS, CDR2 YFSETQ. Losses at the gene ends were 0 bases for V and 1 base for J; bases not matched to a gene: 4. CDR3 residues: CASSLGGGRSYNEQFF. CDR3 DNA: TGCGCCAGCAGCTTGGGAGGGGGCAGGTCCTACAATGAGCAGTTCTTC. Full variable domain (outside the CDR3, taken from reference TRBV5-1 and TRBJ2-1): KAGVTQTPRYLIKTRGQQVTLSCSPISGHRSVSWYQQTPGQGLQFLFEYFSETQRNKGNFPGRFSGRQFSNSRSEMNVSTLELGDSALYLCASSLGGGRSYNEQFFGPGTRLTVL.

V and J are TRBV7-9 and TRBJ1-5, with TRBD1 matching 10 bases. Unmatched junction bases numbered 1, after V lost 3 bases and J lost 5 bases. The length of the CDR3 is 14 residues. Germline V gene sequence: CDR1 SEHNR, CDR2 FQNEAQ (reference sequence). The CDR3 coding sequence is TGTGCCAGCAGCTTCGGACAGGGGGATCAGCCCCAGCATTTT. It translates to CASSFGQGDQPQHF.

The J gene is TRBJ2-7, the V gene TRBV5-1, with 12 bases that match TRBD2. V lost 4 bases to trimming and J lost 2 bases; unmatched junction nucleotides: 7. Looked up from germline, CDR1 is SGHRS and CDR2 is YFSETQ. The CDR3 is 16 residues long. CDR3 nucleotide sequence: TGCGCCAGCAGCGGATTGACTAGCGGGAGAACCTACGAGCAGTACTTC. This sequence encodes CASSGLTSGRTYEQYF.

This clone turned up a few times. The genes are TRBV4-2 and TRBJ2-3; the match to TRBD2 covers 13 bases. The V and J ends lost 3 bases and 0 bases, in that order; junction bases with no gene match: 12. Germline V gene sequence: CDR1 LGHNA, CDR2 YNFKEQ. This CDR3 has 20 amino acids. The CDR3 region is CASSQLYAPGLAGSTDTQYF. The CDR3 nucleotides read TGTGCCAGCAGCCAGTTATACGCCCCGGGACTAGCGGGGAGCACAGATACGCAGTATTTT.

The rearrangement links TRBV4-1 to TRBJ2-5; 8 bases are shared with TRBD2. Germline lookup yields CDR1 MGHRA and CDR2 YSYEKL. The CDR3 loop spans 16 amino acids. The V gene end was trimmed by 0 bases and the J gene end by 7 bases; junction bases not matched to a gene: 10. CDR3 DNA sequence: TGCGCCAGCAGCCAAGATCATCAGCGGGAGATGGCGACCCAGTACTTC. Translating it yields CASSQDHQREMATQYF.

The chain is built from TRBV30 and TRBJ2-2; TRBD2 matches at 7 bases. The length of the CDR3 is 13 residues. Germline V gene data show CDR1 as GTSNPN and CDR2 as SVGIG (reference sequence). With 4 bases clipped from V and 2 bases from J, the junction kept 1 base outside the gene matches. DNA of the CDR3: TGTGCCTGGACTAGCGGTAACACCGGGGAGCTGTTTTTT. Encoded protein: CAWTSGNTGELFF.

This clone has only a few counts. The CDR3 protein is CASSYLTDTQYF. The CDR3 DNA follows: TGTGCCAGCAGCTATCTCACAGATACGCAGTATTTT. The chain recombines TRBV7-2 with TRBJ2-3; D is undetermined. Per germline, CDR1 SGHTA and CDR2 FQGNSA. Between the trimmed V and J ends, which lost 4 bases and 2 bases, there was a span of 4 bases. The CDR3 consists of 12 residues.